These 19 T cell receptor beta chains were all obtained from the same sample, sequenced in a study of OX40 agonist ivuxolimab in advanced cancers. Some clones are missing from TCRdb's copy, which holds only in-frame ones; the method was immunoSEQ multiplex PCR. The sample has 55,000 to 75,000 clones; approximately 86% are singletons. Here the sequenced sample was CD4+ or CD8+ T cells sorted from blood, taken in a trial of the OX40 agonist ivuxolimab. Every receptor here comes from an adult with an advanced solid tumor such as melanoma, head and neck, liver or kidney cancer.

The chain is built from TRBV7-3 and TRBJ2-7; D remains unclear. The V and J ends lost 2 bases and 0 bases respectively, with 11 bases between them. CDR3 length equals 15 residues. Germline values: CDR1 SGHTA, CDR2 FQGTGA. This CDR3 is CASSLDPGYSYEQYF. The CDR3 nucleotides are TGTGCCAGCAGCTTAGACCCGGGTTACTCCTACGAGCAGTACTTC.

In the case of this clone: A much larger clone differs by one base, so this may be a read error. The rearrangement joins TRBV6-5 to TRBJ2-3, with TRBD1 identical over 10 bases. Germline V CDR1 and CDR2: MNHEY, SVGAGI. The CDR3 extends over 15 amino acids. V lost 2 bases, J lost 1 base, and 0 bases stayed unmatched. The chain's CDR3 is CASSYGTGGTDTQYF. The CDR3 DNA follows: TGTGCCAGCAGTTACGGGACAGGGGGCACAGATACGCAGTATTTT.

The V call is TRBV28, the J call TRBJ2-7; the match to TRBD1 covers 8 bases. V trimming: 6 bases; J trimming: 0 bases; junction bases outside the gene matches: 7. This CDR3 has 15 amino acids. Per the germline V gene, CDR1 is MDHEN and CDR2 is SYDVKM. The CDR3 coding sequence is TGTGCCAGCAGCCCTGGACAGGGAAGCTCCTACGAGCAGTACGTC. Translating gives CASSPGQGSSYEQYV.

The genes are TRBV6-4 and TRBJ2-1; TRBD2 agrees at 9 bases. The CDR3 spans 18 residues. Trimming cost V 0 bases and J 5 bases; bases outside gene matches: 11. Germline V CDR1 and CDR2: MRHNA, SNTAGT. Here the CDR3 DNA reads TGTGCCAGCAGTGACTCGACCTCCAGCGGGAGGCCTAACAATGAGCAGTTCTTC. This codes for CASSDSTSSGRPNNEQFF.

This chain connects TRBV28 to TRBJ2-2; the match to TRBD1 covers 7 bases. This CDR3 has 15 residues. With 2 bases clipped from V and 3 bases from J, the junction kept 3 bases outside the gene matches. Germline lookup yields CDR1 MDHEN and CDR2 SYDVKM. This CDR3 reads CASSLQGVHTGELFF. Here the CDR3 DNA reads TGTGCCAGCAGTTTACAGGGGGTGCACACCGGGGAGCTGTTTTTT.

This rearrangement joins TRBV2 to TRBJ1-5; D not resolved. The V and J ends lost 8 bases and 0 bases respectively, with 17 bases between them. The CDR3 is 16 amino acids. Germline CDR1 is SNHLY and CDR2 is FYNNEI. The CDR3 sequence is CASYVGGGYSNQPQHF. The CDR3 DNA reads TGTGCCAGCTATGTTGGAGGCGGGTATAGCAATCAGCCCCAGCATTTT.

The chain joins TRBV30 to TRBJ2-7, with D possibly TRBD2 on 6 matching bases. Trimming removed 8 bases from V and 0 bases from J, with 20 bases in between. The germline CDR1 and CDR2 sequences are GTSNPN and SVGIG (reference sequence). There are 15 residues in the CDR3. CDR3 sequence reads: CAANPPGASSYEQYF. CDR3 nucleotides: TGTGCCGCCAATCCCCCGGGAGCCTCCTCCTACGAGCAGTACTTC.

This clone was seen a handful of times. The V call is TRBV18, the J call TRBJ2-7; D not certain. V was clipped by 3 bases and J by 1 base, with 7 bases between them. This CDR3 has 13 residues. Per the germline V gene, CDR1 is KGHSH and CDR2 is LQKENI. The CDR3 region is CASSPTESYEQYF. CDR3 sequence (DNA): TGTGCCAGCTCACCGACTGAGTCCTACGAGCAGTACTTC.

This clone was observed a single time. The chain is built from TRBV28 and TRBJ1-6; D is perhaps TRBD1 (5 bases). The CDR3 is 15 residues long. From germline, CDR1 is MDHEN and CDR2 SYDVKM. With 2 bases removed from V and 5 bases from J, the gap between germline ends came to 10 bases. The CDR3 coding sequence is TGTGCCAGCAGTTTACAGGGAGCCAATAATTCACCCCTCCACTTT. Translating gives CASSLQGANNSPLHF.

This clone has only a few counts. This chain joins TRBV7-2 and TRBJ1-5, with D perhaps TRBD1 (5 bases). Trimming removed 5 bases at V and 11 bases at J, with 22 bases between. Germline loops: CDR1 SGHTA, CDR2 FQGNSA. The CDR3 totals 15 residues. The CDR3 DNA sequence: TGTGCCAGCAGCATCCGGGACGGGGGTTTTTCGGCCCAGCATTTT. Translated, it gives CASSIRDGGFSAQHF. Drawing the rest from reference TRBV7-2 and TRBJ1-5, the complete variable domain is GAGVSQSPSNKVTEKGKDVELRCDPISGHTALYWYRQSLGQGLEFLIYFQGNSAPDKSGLPSDRFSAERTGGSVSTLTIQRTQQEDSAVYLCASSIRDGGFSAQHFGDGTRLSIL.

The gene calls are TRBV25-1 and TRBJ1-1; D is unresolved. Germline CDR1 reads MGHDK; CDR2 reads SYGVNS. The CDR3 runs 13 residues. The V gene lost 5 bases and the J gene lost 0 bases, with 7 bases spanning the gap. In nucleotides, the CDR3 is TGTGCCAGCAGTTCAAATTTGAACACTGAAGCTTTCTTT. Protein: CASSSNLNTEAFF.

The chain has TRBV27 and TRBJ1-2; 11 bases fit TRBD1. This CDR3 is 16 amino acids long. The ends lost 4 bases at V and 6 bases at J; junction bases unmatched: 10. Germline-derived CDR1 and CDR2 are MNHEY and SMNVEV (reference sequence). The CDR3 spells CASSSSPGQGVHGYTF. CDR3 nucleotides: TGTGCCAGCAGTTCCTCCCCGGGACAGGGGGTACATGGCTACACCTTC.

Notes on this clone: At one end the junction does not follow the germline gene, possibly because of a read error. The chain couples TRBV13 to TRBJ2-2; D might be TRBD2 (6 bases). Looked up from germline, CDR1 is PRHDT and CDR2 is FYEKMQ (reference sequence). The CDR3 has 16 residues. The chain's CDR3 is CASSLEGLSRDGELYF. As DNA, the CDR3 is TGTGCCAGCAGCTTGGAGGGCCTGTCACGGGACGGGGAGCTGTATTTT.

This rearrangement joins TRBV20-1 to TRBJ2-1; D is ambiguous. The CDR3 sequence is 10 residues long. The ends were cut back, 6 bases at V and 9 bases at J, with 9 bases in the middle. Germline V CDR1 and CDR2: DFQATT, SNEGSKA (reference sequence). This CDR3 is CSASSREQFF. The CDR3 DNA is TGCAGTGCATCCTCCCGTGAGCAGTTCTTC.

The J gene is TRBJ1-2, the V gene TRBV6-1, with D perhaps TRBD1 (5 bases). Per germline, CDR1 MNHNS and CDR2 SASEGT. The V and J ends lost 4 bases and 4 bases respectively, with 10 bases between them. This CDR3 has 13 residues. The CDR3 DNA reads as TGTGCCAGCAGTGCAGACAGAGTCTATGGCTACACCTTC. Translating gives CASSADRVYGYTF.

The CDR3 bases are TGTGCCAGCAGCTTAGGGACAGGGGGCTCCGGCTATGGCTACACCTTC. It codes for CASSLGTGGSGYGYTF. The V call is TRBV11-2, the J call TRBJ1-2; TRBD1 matches 11 bases. Germline V gene data show CDR1 as SGHAT and CDR2 as FQNNGV. Germline trimming cut 1 base from V and 4 bases from J; bases unmatched to any gene: 5. The CDR3 length is 16 residues.

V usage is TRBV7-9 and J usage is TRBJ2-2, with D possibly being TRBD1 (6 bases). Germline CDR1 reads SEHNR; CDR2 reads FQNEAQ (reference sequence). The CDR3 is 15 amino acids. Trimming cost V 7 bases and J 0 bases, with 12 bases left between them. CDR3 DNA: TGTGCCAGCAACCTCGGACAGACGAACACCGGGGAGCTGTTTTTT. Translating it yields CASNLGQTNTGELFF. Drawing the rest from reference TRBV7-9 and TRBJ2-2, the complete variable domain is DTGVSQNPRHKITKRGQNVTFRCDPISEHNRLYWYRQTLGQGPEFLTYFQNEAQLEKSRLLSDRFSAERPKGSFSTLEIQRTEQGDSAMYLCASNLGQTNTGELFFGEGSRLTVL.

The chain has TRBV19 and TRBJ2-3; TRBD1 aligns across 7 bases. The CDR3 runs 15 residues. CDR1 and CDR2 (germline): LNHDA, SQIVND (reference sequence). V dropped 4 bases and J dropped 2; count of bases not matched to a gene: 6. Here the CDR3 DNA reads TGTGCCAGTAGTACCACAGGGGTGGCCACAGATACGCAGTATTTT. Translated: CASSTTGVATDTQYF. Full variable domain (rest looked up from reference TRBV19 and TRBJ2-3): DGGITQSPKYLFRKEGQNVTLSCEQNLNHDAMYWYRQDPGQGLRLIYYSQIVNDFQKGDIAEGYSVSREKKESFPLTVTSAQKNPTAFYLCASSTTGVATDTQYFGPGTRLTVL.

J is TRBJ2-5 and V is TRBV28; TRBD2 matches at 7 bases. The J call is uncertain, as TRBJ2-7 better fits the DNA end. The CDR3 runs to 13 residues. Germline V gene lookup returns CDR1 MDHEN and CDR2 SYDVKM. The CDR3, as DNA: TGTGCCAGCAGTTTGGGCAGGGAGGGCGAGCAGTACTTC. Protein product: CASSLGREGEQYF.